The TCR beta chain described here comes from a study of persistence of HIV-infected CD4 T cells (dated by TCRdb to about 2020). For the wider study: The study isolated CMV- and HIV-1 Gag-responding CD4+ T cells from ART-treated individuals to examine antigen-driven clonal expansion of HIV-1-infected cells. The median time the participants had spent on suppressive ART was less than 9 years. Peripheral blood samples of up to about 180 mL were obtained at multiple time points, with the exception of a couple of participants, for whom leukapheresis was performed at a single time point. Proviral sequencing was used to assess clonality among infected cells, whereas TCRbeta sequencing gauged the clonality of all cells within each sorted population. The TCR cluster analysis across participants included roughly 8 participants for CMV and over 5 participants for Gag.

Note on this clone: Its antigen target is currently unknown. Nothing much larger sits one base from this clone, and base qualities are not available.

CDR1 MNHEY and CDR2 SVGAGI are derived from the germline V gene. The CDR3 starts with the cysteine, ends with the phenylalanine, and has 11 residues. The retained sequence is limited to the CDR3, 33 bases, with the frame set at the first base. The meaning of the sample's treatment or condition label: suppressive antiretroviral therapy. A pool of overlapping HIV-1 Gag 15-mer peptides, at around 0.99 ug per peptide per mL, was used to stimulate the cells. Nonresponding CD40L-negative CD69-negative CD45RO-high memory CD4+ T cells were sorted as memory populations depleted of antigen-responding cells. Participants were HIV-1-infected adults who started suppressive ART during chronic infection. Participants had undetectable plasma HIV-1 RNA below 50 copies/mL for at least 4 years. To be included, participants needed a CD4+ T cell count above 400 cells/uL and a positive CMV serology. Before stimulation, PBMCs were isolated using density centrifugation and depleted of CD8+ T cells. CD8-depleted PBMCs were stimulated for 15 to 20 hours with anti-CD28/CD49d costimulation, CD40-blocking antibody and enfuvirtide to prevent new infections. Cell sorting was done on a Beckman Coulter MoFlo Legacy or XDP sorter, and dead cells were excluded with propidium iodide. Genomic DNA was extracted with the QIAamp DNA Mini Kit for samples above one million cells, otherwise with the Quick-DNA Microprep Kit.

The immunoSEQ hsTCRB assay version 4 in survey mode was used to sequence TCRbeta repertoires from genomic DNA. Genomic DNA was diluted to 8.5 to 10 ng/uL, using up to 1 ug per sample for TCRbeta sequencing. The published analysis was carried out like this. Analysis of the TCRbeta data was done in ImmunoSeq Analyzer 3.0, and diversity was computed on productive nucleotide rearrangements. The improved Chao index was used to estimate lower-bound TCR diversity, and the Gini coefficient was used to estimate clonality using the Immunarch R package. Different nucleotide rearrangements encoding the same CDR3beta amino acid sequence were treated as distinct clonotypes. Differential abundance analysis identified TCRbeta sequences significantly enriched in antigen-responding cells relative to anti-CD3/anti-CD28-activated cells. GLIPH2 clustered TCRs by predicted peptide-MHC specificity, both within individual participants and across merged participant data sets. TCRdb mirrors the immuneACCESS table, restricted to in-frame sequences. Some clones are absent from its copies; in checked studies, under half trace to an unresolved V gene, and the reason for the others is unknown. The V and J calls and clone size are taken from that table; D and trimming were inferred from the DNA. Within this sample are roughly 32,000 clones, with around four fifths of them counted one time only. 18% of the sample comes from the top ten.

Findings and caveats that apply to the study as a whole: The study involved few individuals and tested only a limited range of antigens. Antigen-responding cells were enriched for degenerate expanded CDR3beta sequences, which suggests convergent selection of CD4+ responses to CMV and Gag. Significantly lower TCRbeta richness was observed in CMV- and Gag-responding cells than in anti-CD3/anti-CD28-responding cells, and higher oligoclonality was observed in CMV-responding cells than in CD3/CD28-stimulated and Gag-responding cells. Bulk TCR analyses could not be restricted to the rare CMV-responding cells that actually carried HIV-1 proviruses. Within the same sorted populations, TCR oligoclonality correlated with proviral oligoclonality.

The chain employs TRBV6-5 and TRBJ2-7; 8 middle bases align to TRBD2. The sequenced sample was CD4+ T cells sorted from PBMCs after roughly 17-hour stimulation, obtained from a patient who received antiretroviral therapy. Sample cell subset or site, as interpreted from the label and publication: CD40L-CD69- CD45RO-high memory CD4 T cells not responding to Gag peptides. The TCR was taken from an adult woman with HIV who was CMV-seropositive. The CDR3 protein sequence reads: CASGTLREQYF. The DNA sequence is TGTGCTAGCGGGACCCTGCGGGAGCAGTACTTC.